This TCR beta chain was profiled in a study of control samples from healthy donors and cancer patients. Libraries were prepared by immunoSEQ multiplex PCR; TCRdb keeps only in-frame clonotypes and omits some of them. The table lists around 45,000 clones, 70% of them singletons, with about 15% in the top ten. CDR1 and CDR2 from the germline V gene are SQVTM and ANQGSEA. The CDR3 runs to 14 residues. The V and J ends lost 4 bases and 0 bases respectively, with 10 bases between them. The sequenced sample was formalin-fixed, paraffin-embedded tissue. The clonotype was recovered from a male donor with melanoma. The rearrangement links TRBV29-1 to TRBJ2-1, with a tentative D call TRBD1 (6 bases). The CDR3 DNA reads TGCAGCGTTGCGAGGGGGAGCTCCTACAATGAGCAGTTCTTC. Its protein is CSVARGSSYNEQFF.